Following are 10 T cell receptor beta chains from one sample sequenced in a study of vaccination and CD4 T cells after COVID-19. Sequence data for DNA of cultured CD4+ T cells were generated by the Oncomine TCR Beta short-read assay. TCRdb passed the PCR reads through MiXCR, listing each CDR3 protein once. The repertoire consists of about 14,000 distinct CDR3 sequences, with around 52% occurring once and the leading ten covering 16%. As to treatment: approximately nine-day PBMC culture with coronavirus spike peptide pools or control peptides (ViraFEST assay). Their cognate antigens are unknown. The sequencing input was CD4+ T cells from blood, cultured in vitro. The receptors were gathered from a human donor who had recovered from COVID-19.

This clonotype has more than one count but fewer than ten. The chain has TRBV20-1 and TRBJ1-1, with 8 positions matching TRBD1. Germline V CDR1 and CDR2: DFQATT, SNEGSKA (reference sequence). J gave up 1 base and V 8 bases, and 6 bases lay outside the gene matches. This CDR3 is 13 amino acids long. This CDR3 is CSPDRGQNTEAFF. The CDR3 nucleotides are TGCAGTCCAGACAGGGGACAGAACACTGAAGCTTTCTTT.

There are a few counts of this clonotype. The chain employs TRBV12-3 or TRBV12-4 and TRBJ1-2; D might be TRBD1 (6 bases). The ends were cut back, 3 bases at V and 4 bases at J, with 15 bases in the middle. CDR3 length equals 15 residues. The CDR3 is CASSFRQGQIYGYTF. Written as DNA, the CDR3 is TGTGCCAGCAGTTTTAGGCAGGGGCAAATCTATGGCTACACCTTC.

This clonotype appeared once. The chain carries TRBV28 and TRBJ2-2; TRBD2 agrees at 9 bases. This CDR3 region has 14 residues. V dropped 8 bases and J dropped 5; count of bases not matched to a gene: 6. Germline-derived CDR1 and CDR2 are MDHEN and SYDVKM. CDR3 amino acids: CASRNSGRTGELFF. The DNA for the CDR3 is TGTGCCAGCCGAAATAGCGGGAGAACCGGGGAGCTGTTTTTT. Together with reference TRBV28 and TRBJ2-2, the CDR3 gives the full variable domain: DVKVTQSSRYLVKRTGEKVFLECVQDMDHENMFWYRQDPGLGLRLIYFSYDVKMKEKGDIPEGYSVSREKKERFSLILESASTNQTSMYLCASRNSGRTGELFFGEGSRLTVL.

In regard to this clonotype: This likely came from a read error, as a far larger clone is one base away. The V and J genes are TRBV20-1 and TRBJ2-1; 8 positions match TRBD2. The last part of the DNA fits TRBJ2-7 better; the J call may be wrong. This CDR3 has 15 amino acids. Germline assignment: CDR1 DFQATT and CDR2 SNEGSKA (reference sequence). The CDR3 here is CSAGPPLADHYEQYF. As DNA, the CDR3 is TGCAGTGCTGGACCCCCACTAGCGGACCACTACGAGCAGTACTTC.

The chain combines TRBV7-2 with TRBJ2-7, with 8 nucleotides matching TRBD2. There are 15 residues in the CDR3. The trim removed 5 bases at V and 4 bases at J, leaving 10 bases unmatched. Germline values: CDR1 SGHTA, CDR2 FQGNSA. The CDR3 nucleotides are TGTGCCAGCAGCATACCGGGACTAGGATCGTACGAGCAGTACTTC. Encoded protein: CASSIPGLGSYEQYF.

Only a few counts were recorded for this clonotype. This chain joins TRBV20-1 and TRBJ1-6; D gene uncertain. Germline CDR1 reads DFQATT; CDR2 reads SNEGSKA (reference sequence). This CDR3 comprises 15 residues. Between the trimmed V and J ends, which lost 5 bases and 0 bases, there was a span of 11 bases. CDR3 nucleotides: TGCAGTGCTTTTCCGTTGAGCTCCTATAATTCACCCCTCCACTTT. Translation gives CSAFPLSSYNSPLHF.

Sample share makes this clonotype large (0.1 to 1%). The CDR3 here is CSALRTPMNTEAFF. The DNA of the CDR3 is TGCAGTGCCCTACGGACACCGATGAACACTGAAGCTTTCTTT. The chain links TRBV20-1 to TRBJ1-1; D perhaps matches TRBD1 (5 bases). CDR1 and CDR2 (germline): DFQATT, SNEGSKA (reference sequence). With 6 bases removed from V and 0 bases from J, the gap between germline ends came to 14 bases. The CDR3 length is 14 residues.

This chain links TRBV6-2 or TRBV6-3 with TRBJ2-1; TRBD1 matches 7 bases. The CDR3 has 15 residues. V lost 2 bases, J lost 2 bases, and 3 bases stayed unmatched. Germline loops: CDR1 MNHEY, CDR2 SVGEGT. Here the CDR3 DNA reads TGTGCCAGCAGTTACCTGGGACAGCCCTACAATGAGCAGTTCTTC. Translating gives CASSYLGQPYNEQFF.

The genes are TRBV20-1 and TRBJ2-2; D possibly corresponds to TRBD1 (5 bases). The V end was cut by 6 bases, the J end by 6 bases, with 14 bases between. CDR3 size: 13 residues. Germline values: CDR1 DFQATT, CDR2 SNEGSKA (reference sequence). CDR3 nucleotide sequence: TGCAGTGCACCCAAGGCAGGGTCCGGGGAGCTGTTTTTT. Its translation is CSAPKAGSGELFF.

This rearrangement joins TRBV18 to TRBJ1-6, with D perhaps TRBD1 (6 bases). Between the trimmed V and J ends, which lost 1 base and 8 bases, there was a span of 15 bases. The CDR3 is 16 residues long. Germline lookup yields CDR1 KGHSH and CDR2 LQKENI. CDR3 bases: TGTGCCAGCTCACCACTGCAACAGGGAGGGTATTCACCCCTCCACTTT. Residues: CASSPLQQGGYSPLHF.